The clone carrying this T cell receptor (beta chain) was picked up many times. Its antigen is as yet unknown. These data originate in a study of CD8 T cells in ankylosing spondylitis. General study results and limits: Characteristic, it appeared, of ankylosing spondylitis blood was a TCR beta motif of several highly homologous variants. Researchers reportedly found disease-linked clones significantly enriched in matched ankylosing spondylitis synovial fluid. Earlier reports found some motif variants in synovial fluid and blood in reactive arthritis.

The authors made TCR beta libraries by quantitative 5'-RACE with molecular barcodes. Via MiXCR, TCRdb re-called the 5' RACE reads, giving one row per CDR3 protein. Here the sample spans some 87,000 distinct CDR3 sequences, 7.5% to 9% being singletons. The V gene's germline CDR1 is SGHAT and CDR2 FQNNGV. The V gene lost 5 bases and the J gene lost 5 bases, with 10 bases spanning the gap. The CDR3 extends over 13 amino acids. Material: blood, either unsorted or a sorted T cell fraction (not recorded which). The TCR comes from a male donor with ankylosing spondylitis or in good health (not recorded which). The chain couples TRBV11-2 to TRBJ1-5, with D unclear. CDR3 sequence (DNA): TGTGCCAGCAGCGTAAGAAACGATCAGCCCCAGCATTTT. Translated: CASSVRNDQPQHF.